The rows below give T cell receptor beta chains drawn from one sample of a study of T cells in Graves' hyperthyroidism and ophthalmopathy. Each CDR3 protein is one row after TCRdb ran MiXCR on the multiplex PCR reads. Of about 560,000 distinct CDR3 sequences in the sample, 16% were seen once. Sequenced input: blood. These receptors originate from a woman aged 18-29 years with Graves' hyperthyroidism. CDR3s include the opening cysteine and the closing phenylalanine or tryptophan. Each record gives: clone size, D gene, CDR3 length, V gene, J gene, CDR3 protein. The D gene is left open where the match is weak. Clone size, where shown, is once, few, many, or a class for clones that have expanded.

size: .
D: .
length: 14
V: TRBV12-3/TRBV12-4
J: TRBJ1-6
CDR3: CASSLGHLNSPLHF

size: many
D: .
length: 13
V: TRBV6-1
J: TRBJ1-2
CDR3: CATIKETNYGYTF

size: .
D: TRBD2
length: 14
V: TRBV9
J: TRBJ2-7
CDR3: CASSLRTSGGEQYF

size: many
D: .
length: 16
V: TRBV12-3/TRBV12-4
J: TRBJ1-1
CDR3: CASSFPEFRGNTEAFF

size: few
D: .
length: 13
V: TRBV4-1
J: TRBJ2-1
CDR3: CASSQGGSYEQFF

size: many
D: TRBD2
length: 13
V: TRBV12-3/TRBV12-4
J: TRBJ2-1
CDR3: CASRIAGVSEQFF

size: few
D: TRBD1
length: 14
V: TRBV6-1
J: TRBJ2-7
CDR3: CASRAGQGLYEQYF

size: .
D: TRBD2
length: 17
V: TRBV20-1
J: TRBJ2-2
CDR3: CSARDITGLAGTGELFF

size: .
D: .
length: 15
V: TRBV15
J: TRBJ2-2
CDR3: CATVRDLEGTGELFF

size: .
D: TRBD2
length: 15
V: TRBV5-4
J: TRBJ2-1
CDR3: CASSLRTSGRDDQFF

size: .
D: .
length: 11
V: TRBV25-1
J: TRBJ2-7
CDR3: CASSESPEQYF

size: few
D: .
length: 13
V: TRBV11-2
J: TRBJ1-4
CDR3: CASSLGEREKLFF

size: many
D: TRBD2
length: 16
V: TRBV3-1
J: TRBJ2-5
CDR3: CASSKSLAGEGETQYF

size: many
D: .
length: 11
V: TRBV20-1
J: TRBJ1-1
CDR3: CSARGLGEAFF

size: many
D: TRBD2
length: 15
V: TRBV14
J: TRBJ2-1
CDR3: CASSQLASGVREQFF

size: .
D: TRBD2
length: 11
V: TRBV29-1
J: TRBJ2-1
CDR3: CSVRWSAGQFF

size: many
D: TRBD2
length: 14
V: TRBV2
J: TRBJ2-5
CDR3: CASTGTSGGGTQYF

size: few
D: .
length: 16
V: TRBV6-1
J: TRBJ2-1
CDR3: CASSEGQGGSYSEQFF

size: .
D: .
length: 14
V: TRBV29-1
J: TRBJ1-3
CDR3: CSVSDGLSGNTIYF

size: few
D: .
length: 13
V: TRBV7-3
J: TRBJ1-4
CDR3: CASSTAPNEKLFF

size: many
D: TRBD2
length: 14
V: TRBV10-2
J: TRBJ2-5
CDR3: CASRPLAGVETQYF

size: many
D: TRBD2
length: 13
V: TRBV11-2
J: TRBJ2-7
CDR3: CASRSGTTYEQYF

size: .
D: TRBD2
length: 16
V: TRBV28
J: TRBJ2-7
CDR3: CASSLGRSGRGYEQYF

size: .
D: TRBD1
length: 16
V: TRBV5-1
J: TRBJ2-3
CDR3: CASSRTGGGSTDTQYF

size: many
D: .
length: 13
V: TRBV14
J: TRBJ1-2
CDR3: CASSQDLGGGYTF

size: few
D: .
length: 16
V: TRBV6-6
J: TRBJ1-1
CDR3: CASSYSNRGRRTEAFF

size: many
D: .
length: 13
V: TRBV5-1
J: TRBJ1-5
CDR3: CASSFMGYQPQHF

size: .
D: .
length: 16
V: TRBV5-1
J: TRBJ1-2
CDR3: CASSGRTGYPNYGYTF

size: .
D: .
length: 13
V: TRBV7-6
J: TRBJ2-1
CDR3: CASSTTAYNEQFF

size: many
D: TRBD2
length: 16
V: TRBV28
J: TRBJ2-1
CDR3: CASSFLGGRVWNEQFF

size: .
D: .
length: 15
V: TRBV5-1
J: TRBJ1-4
CDR3: CASSLGQMKEEKLFF

size: many
D: .
length: 15
V: TRBV6-1
J: TRBJ1-2
CDR3: CASSYAGGAGYGYTF

size: few
D: .
length: 16
V: TRBV25-1
J: TRBJ1-4
CDR3: CASSVSGQGRNEKLFF

size: many
D: TRBD2
length: 16
V: TRBV11-2
J: TRBJ2-7
CDR3: CASSPLSTSGRNEQYF

size: few
D: .
length: 16
V: TRBV24-1
J: TRBJ1-4
CDR3: CATSDSGTGVNEKLFF

size: few
D: .
length: 13
V: TRBV5-1
J: TRBJ2-7
CDR3: CASSPGTDWRQYF

size: few
D: TRBD1
length: 13
V: TRBV7-3
J: TRBJ2-1
CDR3: CATDWDRDNEQFF

size: .
D: TRBD1
length: 15
V: TRBV29-1
J: TRBJ1-1
CDR3: CSVAGTGWLGPEAFF

size: many
D: .
length: 15
V: TRBV28
J: TRBJ1-1
CDR3: CASRPRGGVNTEAFF

size: few
D: TRBD2
length: 16
V: TRBV29-1
J: TRBJ2-2
CDR3: CSVEGRAGGPTGELFF

size: many
D: TRBD2
length: 13
V: TRBV20-1
J: TRBJ2-3
CDR3: CTVAGADTDTQYF

size: many
D: .
length: 16
V: TRBV7-3
J: TRBJ1-1
CDR3: CASSAAGRGGGTEAFF

size: few
D: .
length: 16
V: TRBV6-2/TRBV6-3
J: TRBJ1-1
CDR3: CASSWGPDSQNTEAFF

size: .
D: .
length: 13
V: TRBV6-5
J: TRBJ2-3
CDR3: CASSYDGTDTQYF

size: many
D: TRBD1
length: 15
V: TRBV5-1
J: TRBJ1-2
CDR3: CASSLGDRAGDGYTF

size: .
D: .
length: 16
V: TRBV5-1
J: TRBJ1-2
CDR3: CASSTSRESRNYGYTF

size: few
D: .
length: 14
V: TRBV6-2/TRBV6-3
J: TRBJ2-6
CDR3: CASRSDPGANVLTF

size: few
D: TRBD1
length: 15
V: TRBV13
J: TRBJ2-7
CDR3: CASSYGQGQVYEQYF

size: .
D: TRBD1
length: 13
V: TRBV28
J: TRBJ2-1
CDR3: CASTETGGNEQFF

size: many
D: TRBD2
length: 15
V: TRBV7-2
J: TRBJ2-1
CDR3: CASSLVAGGGNEQFF

size: .
D: TRBD2
length: 15
V: TRBV6-1
J: TRBJ2-7
CDR3: CASSAISGATYEQYF

size: many
D: .
length: 16
V: TRBV5-1
J: TRBJ1-1
CDR3: CASRYSGTSPKTEAFF

size: many
D: .
length: 13
V: TRBV20-1
J: TRBJ2-1
CDR3: CSARDGREDEQFF

size: .
D: TRBD2
length: 15
V: TRBV6-1
J: TRBJ2-1
CDR3: CASSRREGTYNEQFF